This T cell receptor (beta chain) stems from a study of regulatory T cells in long-lasting Graves disease. Looking at the study overall: Recently diagnosed Graves' patients had received antithyroid drugs for under 3 months.

This clonotype has a count of ten or more. Its cognate antigen is unknown. Regarding the study as a whole: Small sample size may have lowered accuracy.

The CDR3 runs to 15 residues. V shed 5 bases and J shed 2 bases, with 16 bases lying between them. Germline loops: CDR1 MDHEN, CDR2 SYDVKM. Construction of TCR beta libraries relied on iRepertoire HTBI primers and on Arm-PCR targeting CDR3 regions. MiXCR, applied by TCRdb to the multiplex PCR reads, yields one record per CDR3 protein. The data contain 200,000 to 250,000 distinct CDR3 sequences, around 20% of them singletons. Sample time point: newly diagnosed GD, antithyroid drugs for less than 3 months. From PBMCs, RNA was extracted and then used to make the TCR library. The chain recombines TRBV28 with TRBJ2-7; D remains ambiguous. Material: peripheral blood mononuclear cells (PBMCs), obtained at new diagnosis, from a patient treated with antithyroid drugs. The TCR originated in a female donor with Graves disease. The CDR3 DNA reads as TGTGCCAGCAGTCAAGCAGAACTGGGGACCTACGAGCAGTACTTC. It encodes CASSQAELGTYEQYF. Full variable domain (remainder filled in from reference TRBV28 and TRBJ2-7): DVKVTQSSRYLVKRTGEKVFLECVQDMDHENMFWYRQDPGLGLRLIYFSYDVKMKEKGDIPEGYSVSREKKERFSLILESASTNQTSMYLCASSQAELGTYEQYFGPGTRLTVT.